Ten or more counts support the clone carrying this T cell receptor (beta chain). The sample belongs to a study of T-cell reconstitution after alpha-beta-depleted transplantation in children. Library preparation (for TCRbeta) was performed with unique molecular identifiers. TCRdb processed the PCR reads anew with MiXCR; each CDR3 protein has one entry. The repertoire holds 350,000 to 500,000 distinct CDR3 sequences, with around 46% as singletons. This CDR3 spans 13 amino acids. Per the germline V gene, CDR1 is SEHNR and CDR2 is FQNEAQ (reference sequence). The V and J ends lost 7 bases and 2 bases respectively, with 11 bases between them.

The sample in question was PBMCs, obtained before TCRalphabeta/CD19-depleted stem cell transplant. This sequence was found in a girl aged 2 to 9 with aplastic anemia, due to receive a stem cell transplant. The chain recombines TRBV7-9 with TRBJ1-1; D not certain. The CDR3 sequence is CASTLLGNTEAFF. The CDR3, as DNA: TGTGCCAGCACCCTACTAGGAAACACTGAAGCTTTCTTT.